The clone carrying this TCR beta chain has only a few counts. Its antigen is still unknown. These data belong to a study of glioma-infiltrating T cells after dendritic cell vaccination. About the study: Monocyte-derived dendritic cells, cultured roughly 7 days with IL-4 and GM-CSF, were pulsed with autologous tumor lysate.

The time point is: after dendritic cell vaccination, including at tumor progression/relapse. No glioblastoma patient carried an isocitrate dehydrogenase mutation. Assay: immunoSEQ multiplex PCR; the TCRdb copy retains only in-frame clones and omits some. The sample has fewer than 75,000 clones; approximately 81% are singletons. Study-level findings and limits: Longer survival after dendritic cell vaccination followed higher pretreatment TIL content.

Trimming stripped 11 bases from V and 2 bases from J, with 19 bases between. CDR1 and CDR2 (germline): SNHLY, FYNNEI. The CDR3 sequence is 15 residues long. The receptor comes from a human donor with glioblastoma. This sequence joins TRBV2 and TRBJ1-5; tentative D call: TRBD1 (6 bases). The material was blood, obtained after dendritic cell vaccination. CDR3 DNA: TGTGCCTCCCAAAGGGGGATAATAGGCAATCAGCCCCAGCATTTT. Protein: CASQRGIIGNQPQHF.